The text below deals with one T cell receptor (beta chain). This receptor's antigen is unknown. One base away there is no much larger clone; base qualities are not given. The CDR3 covers 16 residues, taking in both the cysteine and the phenylalanine. Only CDR3 DNA is held: 48 bases, read in frame from base 1. The germline V gene sets CDR1 to LGHNA and CDR2 to YSLEER. Compared with germline, V lacks 0 bases and J lacks 2 bases; bases without a gene match: 4. TCRbeta CDR3 regions were amplified from genomic DNA using the immunoSEQ Assay, a bias-controlled multiplex PCR. From the authors' description of their analysis: The number of nucleated cells in each sample was estimated by amplification of reference gene primers within the assay. To quantify the absolute abundance of each unique TCRbeta CDR3 rearrangement, sequence reads were collapsed and filtered. For each sample, productive Simpson clonality was calculated as the square root of Simpson's diversity index across productive rearrangements. TCRdb stores this immuneACCESS table with in-frame sequences only. Part of the clones is absent; in the studies checked, under half of the shortfall reflects unresolved V genes, and no reason is known for the rest. That table gives V, J and clone size, and the DNA gave D and trimming. The sample data list approximately 210,000 clones, and around 87% of these were observed just once. The ten biggest clones cover about 2.3% of the sample.

Enrolling through a virtual design, the prospective study's participants ranged in age from roughly 18 to 89 years and lived across 20 to 25 United States geographic areas. In the prospective study, cohorts were assigned on the basis of participant-reported clinical history obtained from a screening survey and a study questionnaire. Recovered participants in ImmuneRACE Cohort 3 were defined as having two consecutive negative NP/OP PCR tests, clearance from a healthcare professional, or resolution of symptoms. In the prospective study, mobile phlebotomists collected whole blood, serum and a nasopharyngeal or oropharyngeal swab from each participant. Participants in the prospective study had the option to provide additional blood draws and questionnaires over a roughly two-month period. Prospective study blood samples were shipped either frozen or at room temperature before DNA extraction. The data were obtained in a study of blood T cell repertoires in COVID-19 (dated by TCRdb to the early 2020s). Regarding the complete study: Samples from collaborators originated in the United States, Italy and Spain and spanned both the acute and convalescent phases of COVID-19. Nearly every sample came with metadata listing a de-identified subject ID, COVID-19 status, age in years and sex. The prospective study material was composed of cDNA or gDNA derived from T cells, B-cell-depleted T cells, or PBMCs. HLA class I and class II types, where available, came from metadata supplied by the sample provider rather than from assay-based typing. The dataset comprised deeply sampled blood TCRbeta repertoires from subjects exposed to, actively infected with, or recovered from COVID-19. A freely available public database, intended as a resource for researchers studying the immune response to SARS-CoV-2, is where the repertoires were released. The samples were drawn from two sources: the first 160 participants of the ongoing ImmuneRACE study, and 1,000 to 1,500 subjects contributed by 6 global collaborators. The research as a whole found: Clinical and demographic metadata were provided uncurated, with the amount varying by source and participant.

The source is a woman between 25 and 40 years old who had recovered from COVID-19. The sequencing sample was made of PBMCs or T cells enriched from blood (not recorded which). The sequence links TRBV4-3 to TRBJ2-3; 8 middle bases align to TRBD1. The CDR3 region: CASSQDEDRVTDTQYF. The DNA sequence is as follows: TGCGCCAGCAGCCAAGACGAGGACAGGGTCACAGATACGCAGTATTTT.